In this sample, the clone carrying this T cell receptor beta chain turned up a few times. PBMCs were sourced from more than 9 ml fresh peripheral blood. TCR beta CDR3 region amplification was performed from RNA transcripts. First-round RT-PCR of the TCR CDR3 relied on the HTBI primer set. Via MiXCR, TCRdb re-called the multiplex PCR reads, giving one row per CDR3 protein. The table records about 360,000 distinct CDR3 sequences, under 15% of them present only once. The data belong to a study of T cells in Graves' hyperthyroidism and ophthalmopathy. What was sequenced was blood. The origin of this receptor is a woman between 18 and 30 years old with Graves' hyperthyroidism.

The CDR3 sequence is CASTSDRITDTQYF. In DNA form, the CDR3 reads TGTGCCAGTACATCCGACAGAATAACAGATACGCAGTATTTT. The chain recombines TRBV19 with TRBJ2-3, with D possibly matching TRBD1 (5 bases). The length of the CDR3 is 14 residues. CDR1 is LNHDA, CDR2 SQIVND, per germline (reference sequence). V lost 7 bases to trimming and J lost 3 bases, with 14 bases between them.